Below are 32 T cell receptor beta chains sequenced from a single sample in a study of blood T cell repertoires in COVID-19. The assay was immunoSEQ multiplex PCR, and TCRdb's table has in-frame clones only and misses some. The table shows about 200,000 clones, with roughly 90% occurring only once. Sequences were obtained from peripheral blood. The source of these receptors is a man younger than 35 with active or convalescent COVID-19.

The CDR3 is CASSQEGGNQPQHF. In DNA, the CDR3 is TGCGCCAGCAGCCAAGAAGGAGGCAATCAGCCCCAGCATTTT. The chain employs TRBV4-1 and TRBJ1-5, with D uncertain. This CDR3 comprises 14 residues. Germline V gives CDR1 MGHRA, CDR2 YSYEKL. The ends were cut back, 0 bases at V and 2 bases at J, with 5 bases in the middle.

CDR3 bases: TGTGCCAGCAGCTTTTTACAGGGGGCGTCAGGAAACACCATATATTTT. Residues: CASSFLQGASGNTIYF. V gene TRBV7-9 combines with J gene TRBJ1-3; 9 nucleotides agree with TRBD1. V trimming: 3 bases; J trimming: 4 bases; junction bases outside the gene matches: 7. The CDR3 loop spans 16 amino acids. Germline loops: CDR1 SEHNR, CDR2 FQNEAQ (reference sequence).

The genes are TRBV27 and TRBJ2-5; 9 bases are shared with TRBD2. The CDR3 runs to 15 residues. Looked up from germline, CDR1 is MNHEY and CDR2 is SMNVEV (reference sequence). Germline trimming cut 7 bases from V and 4 bases from J; bases unmatched to any gene: 10. The CDR3 region is CASTPSGGPGETQYF. In nucleotides, the CDR3 is TGTGCCAGCACCCCCAGCGGGGGGCCCGGAGAGACCCAGTACTTC.

The chain has TRBV7-8 and TRBJ2-7, with D perhaps matching TRBD1 (6 bases). Germline CDR1 is SGHVS and CDR2 is FQNEAQ. There are 13 residues in the CDR3. Trimming pared 5 bases from V and 6 bases from J, leaving 14 bases between. The CDR3 region has the DNA TGTGCCAGCAGCCCTAGTGCCAGGGGCGAGCAGTACTTC. Protein product: CASSPSARGEQYF.

V and J are TRBV18 and TRBJ1-3; TRBD1 aligns across 10 bases. The J segment lost 0 bases and the V segment lost 3 bases, leaving 2 bases of the junction unmatched. Germline V gene lookup returns CDR1 KGHSH and CDR2 LQKENI. The CDR3 extends over 16 amino acids. The CDR3 DNA follows: TGTGCCAGCTCACCGGGACAGGGGAACTCTGGAAACACCATATATTTT. It specifies CASSPGQGNSGNTIYF.

V gene TRBV12-2 combines with J gene TRBJ1-1; the D call TRBD1 from the table was never checked on the DNA. TRBV12-2 is annotated as a pseudogene. The CDR3 spans 16 residues. CDR3 in DNA: TGTGCAAGTCGCTCGACCGGGACAGGGGTTACCACTGAAGCTTTCTTT. Translated, it gives CASRSTGTGVTTEAFF.

The rearrangement joins TRBV14 to TRBJ2-5, with D perhaps matching TRBD2 (5 bases). CDR1 is SGHDN, CDR2 FVKESK, per germline. CDR3 length: 14 residues. The V gene lost 0 bases and the J gene lost 3 bases, with 8 bases spanning the gap. CDR3 in amino acids: CASSQDLTKETQYF. CDR3 coding DNA: TGTGCCAGCAGCCAAGATTTGACTAAAGAGACCCAGTACTTC.

The rearrangement uses TRBV30 and TRBJ1-3, with D maybe TRBD1 (5 bases). Germline-derived CDR1 and CDR2 are GTSNPN and SVGIG (reference sequence). Trimming shortened V by 2 bases and J by 1 base, and 9 bases separated the two germline ends. The CDR3 is 14 residues long. CDR3 coding DNA: TGTGCCTGGAGTTTCGGGACTTCTGGAAACACCATATATTTT. Translation gives CAWSFGTSGNTIYF.

The chain carries TRBV2 and TRBJ2-5; 13 bases agree with TRBD2. V lost 6 bases and J lost 5; bases outside the gene matches: 9. CDR3 length: 16 amino acids. The germline CDR1 and CDR2 sequences are SNHLY and FYNNEI. The CDR3 DNA reads TGTGCCAGCAGCGGGACTAGCGGGGCCGCGGGGGAGACCCAGTACTTC. It is translated as CASSGTSGAAGETQYF.

This rearrangement joins TRBV6-5 to TRBJ1-1, with TRBD1 identical over 7 bases. The CDR3 sequence is 14 residues long. The germline gives CDR1 MNHEY, CDR2 SVGAGI. After removal of 7 bases from V and 1 base from J, the junction contained 6 bases not matched to a gene. As DNA, the CDR3 is TGTGCCAGCACCGTTGGGACAGCGAACACTGAAGCTTTCTTT. It codes for CASTVGTANTEAFF.

This clone appeared a single time. The chain carries TRBV3-1 (or the pseudogene TRBV3-2) and TRBJ1-1, with TRBD1 identical over 7 bases. From germline, CDR1 is LGHDT and CDR2 YNNKEL (reference sequence). CDR3 length equals 15 residues. V shed 1 base, J shed 11 bases, and the junction held 13 bases outside the gene matches. CDR3 region: CASSQARGRGLRAFF. The CDR3 nucleotides are TGTGCCAGCAGCCAAGCGAGGGGGCGTGGGTTGCGTGCTTTCTTT.

The rearrangement links TRBV7-9 to TRBJ2-7; 13 positions match TRBD2. CDR1 SEHNR and CDR2 FQNEAQ come from the germline V gene (reference sequence). J lost 3 bases, V lost 1 base, and 0 bases had no gene match. This CDR3 contains 15 residues. As DNA, the CDR3 is TGTGCCAGCAGCTTAGGACTAGCGGGAGGCTACGAGCAGTACTTC. Amino acids: CASSLGLAGGYEQYF.

The CDR3 is CSASQGNTIYF. DNA of the CDR3: TGCAGTGCATCCCAGGGAAACACCATATATTTT. The gene calls are TRBV20-1 and TRBJ1-3; D remains ambiguous. Germline loops: CDR1 DFQATT, CDR2 SNEGSKA (reference sequence). V dropped 6 bases and J dropped 4 bases, with 7 bases sitting between them. The CDR3 is 11 residues long.

The chain is built from TRBV30 and TRBJ2-7; the match to TRBD2 covers 13 bases. The CDR3 has 18 residues. The J segment lost 1 base and the V segment lost 1 base, leaving 10 bases of the junction unmatched. Germline CDR1 reads GTSNPN; CDR2 reads SVGIG (reference sequence). The CDR3: CAWSAGLAGAGKSYEQYF. DNA for the CDR3: TGTGCCTGGAGTGCAGGACTAGCGGGGGCCGGAAAATCCTACGAGCAGTACTTC.

The V and J genes are TRBV30 and TRBJ1-2, with TRBD1 matching 8 bases. CDR3 length: 13 residues. Germline V gives CDR1 GTSNPN, CDR2 SVGIG (reference sequence). Losses at the gene ends were 4 bases for V and 7 bases for J; bases not matched to a gene: 8. In DNA, the CDR3 is TGTGCCTGGATCACCGACAGGGGAGGTGGCTACACCTTC. This gives the protein CAWITDRGGGYTF.

This sequence joins TRBV10-2 and TRBJ1-1; D unclear. This CDR3 has 12 residues. Germline CDR1 reads WSHSY; CDR2 reads SAAADI. V was cut by 3 bases and J by 4 bases, with 6 bases left in between. The chain's CDR3 is CASSDHSTEAFF. DNA of the CDR3: TGCGCCAGCAGTGACCACAGCACTGAAGCTTTCTTT.

The CDR3 loop is CASSTGLFNEQFF. The DNA of the CDR3 is TGTGCCAGCAGCACCGGACTTTTCAATGAGCAGTTCTTC. The chain is built from TRBV2 and TRBJ2-1; the D gene is possibly TRBD2 (5 bases). Trimming cost V 6 bases and J 6 bases, with 12 bases left between them. This CDR3 contains 13 residues. Germline lookup yields CDR1 SNHLY and CDR2 FYNNEI.

The CDR3 is CASTLAGGTDTQYF. The CDR3 DNA follows: TGTGCCAGCACGCTAGCGGGGGGCACAGATACGCAGTATTTT. This chain uses TRBV3-1 (or the pseudogene TRBV3-2) with TRBJ2-3; 10 bases match TRBD2. V shed 7 bases and J 1 base; nucleotides not matched to a gene: 2. CDR3 size: 14 residues. Germline V CDR1 and CDR2: LGHDT, YNNKEL (reference sequence).

V is TRBV19 and J is TRBJ1-2; D is unresolved. V lost 3 bases and J 10 bases, leaving 12 bases between the germline ends. Per germline, CDR1 LNHDA and CDR2 SQIVND (reference sequence). The CDR3 has 12 amino acids. This CDR3 reads CASSIEGRIYTF. CDR3 bases: TGTGCCAGTAGTATTGAGGGCAGAATCTACACCTTC.

The chain combines TRBV7-9 with TRBJ1-4, with D possibly TRBD1 on 5 matching bases. V gave up 2 bases and J gave up 4 bases, with 11 bases separating them. Germline V gives CDR1 SEHNR, CDR2 FQNEAQ (reference sequence). This CDR3 has 15 residues. CDR3 protein: CASSLSWGDNEKLFF. The CDR3 DNA follows: TGTGCCAGCAGCTTATCCTGGGGGGATAATGAAAAACTGTTTTTT.

For the CDR3, the DNA is TGTGCCAGCAGCTGGACAGTTAATGAAAAACTGTTTTTT. It specifies CASSWTVNEKLFF. The V call is TRBV7-8, the J call TRBJ1-4; D is possibly TRBD1 (6 bases). The CDR3 runs to 13 residues. Trimming took off 4 bases at V and 4 bases at J, with 7 bases between the two ends. In germline, CDR1 is SGHVS, CDR2 FQNEAQ.

The chain carries TRBV14 and TRBJ2-5; TRBD2 matches 11 bases. Germline V gives CDR1 SGHDN, CDR2 FVKESK. V shed 4 bases and J 5 bases; nucleotides not matched to a gene: 6. The CDR3 runs 15 residues. CDR3 sequence reads: CASSPSGRKGETQYF. The CDR3, as DNA: TGTGCCAGCAGCCCTAGCGGGAGGAAGGGTGAGACCCAGTACTTC.

V is TRBV19 and J is TRBJ1-5, with TRBD1 matching over 8 bases. The CDR3 has 17 residues. Germline CDR1 reads LNHDA; CDR2 reads SQIVND (reference sequence). Trimming at V came to 4 bases and at J to 5 bases, leaving 13 bases not matched to a gene. CDR3 in DNA: TGTGCCAGTAGTACCCCTTCGGGGGGCAGGGGGCATCAGCCCCAGCATTTT. Amino acids: CASSTPSGGRGHQPQHF.

CDR3 sequence reads: CASYDFRGSEAFF. As DNA, the CDR3 is TGTGCCAGCTACGACTTCCGGGGGTCCGAAGCTTTCTTT. V usage is TRBV7-9 and J usage is TRBJ1-1, with D perhaps TRBD1 (5 bases). V shed 8 bases and J shed 8 bases, with 18 bases lying between them. Germline CDR1 SEHNR, CDR2 FQNEAQ (reference sequence). The CDR3 consists of 13 residues.

This clone was recorded once. This chain uses TRBV9 with TRBJ1-2, with TRBD1 identical over 8 bases. The J segment lost 4 bases and the V segment lost 4 bases, leaving 6 bases of the junction unmatched. CDR3 length: 14 amino acids. CDR1 and CDR2 (germline): SGDLS, YYNGEE. The DNA of the CDR3 is TGTGCCAGCAGCAGACCGGGACAGGTCTATGGCTACACCTTC. Amino acid sequence: CASSRPGQVYGYTF.

The rearrangement links TRBV12-3 or TRBV12-4 to TRBJ1-1, with D perhaps TRBD1 (5 bases). This CDR3 is built from 13 residues. The V end lost 6 bases, the J end lost 3 bases, and 11 bases lay between the germline ends. CDR3 protein: CASRPTGDTEAFF. CDR3 bases: TGTGCCAGCAGGCCCACGGGGGACACTGAAGCTTTCTTT.

This sequence joins TRBV30 and TRBJ1-1; D unclear. Germline V gives CDR1 GTSNPN, CDR2 SVGIG (reference sequence). The CDR3 contains 12 residues. V lost 8 bases and J lost 2, with 12 bases in between. CDR3 nucleotides: TGTGCCGGAGACCGGGAAAACACTGAAGCTTTCTTT. This codes for CAGDRENTEAFF. Based on the CDR3 plus reference TRBV30 and TRBJ1-1, the full variable domain is SQTIHQWPATLVQPVGSPLSLECTVEGTSNPNLYWYRQAAGRGLQLLFYSVGIGQISSEVPQNLSASRPQDRQFILSSKKLLLSDSGFYLCAGDRENTEAFFGQGTRLTVV.

The chain recombines TRBV6-6 with TRBJ1-1, with D hard to call. CDR3 length: 14 amino acids. Germline CDR1 and CDR2: MNHNY and SVGAGI (reference sequence). The germline V and J ends were trimmed by 2 bases and 2 bases, with 9 bases remaining between them. The CDR3 loop reads CASSYVTVNTEAFF. The CDR3 DNA reads TGTGCCAGCAGTTACGTCACGGTCAACACTGAAGCTTTCTTT.

V and J are TRBV7-2 and TRBJ2-7, with 9 positions matching TRBD1. This CDR3 has 15 amino acids. Looked up from germline, CDR1 is SGHTA and CDR2 is FQGNSA. V trimming: 4 bases; J trimming: 4 bases; junction bases outside the gene matches: 8. This CDR3 is CASSYTGTGTYEQYF. The CDR3 nucleotides read TGTGCCAGCAGCTACACCGGGACAGGGACGTACGAGCAGTACTTC.

This rearrangement joins TRBV2 to TRBJ1-5, with a possible D match to TRBD1 (6 bases). V dropped 4 bases and J dropped 3 bases, with 13 bases sitting between them. The CDR3 spans 15 residues. Germline V gene lookup returns CDR1 SNHLY and CDR2 FYNNEI. The CDR3 loop reads CASSGDRPSNQPQHF. The CDR3, as DNA: TGTGCCAGCAGTGGCGACAGGCCTTCCAATCAGCCCCAGCATTTT.

The CDR3 DNA reads as TGTGCCAGCAGTCACCCTTATAGACAGGTCTATAGCAATCAGCCCCAGCATTTT. Translation: CASSHPYRQVYSNQPQHF. The V and J genes are TRBV6-6 and TRBJ1-5, with a weak D call TRBD1 (6 bases). Germline CDR1 and CDR2: MNHNY and SVGAGI (reference sequence). V dropped 5 bases and J dropped 0 bases, with 20 bases sitting between them. This CDR3 contains 18 residues.

This clone was seen only a few times. The chain has TRBV5-1 and TRBJ2-7, with D uncertain. Germline V gene data show CDR1 as SGHRS and CDR2 as YFSETQ. Trimming cost V 0 bases and J 9 bases, with 10 bases left between them. This CDR3 comprises 12 residues. The CDR3 DNA follows: TGCGCCAGCAGCTTGGACAGCCAGACGCAGTACTTC. Its translation: CASSLDSQTQYF. Supplemented by reference TRBV5-1 and TRBJ2-7, the full variable domain reads KAGVTQTPRYLIKTRGQQVTLSCSPISGHRSVSWYQQTPGQGLQFLFEYFSETQRNKGNFPGRFSGRQFSNSRSEMNVSTLELGDSALYLCASSLDSQTQYFGPGTRLTVT.